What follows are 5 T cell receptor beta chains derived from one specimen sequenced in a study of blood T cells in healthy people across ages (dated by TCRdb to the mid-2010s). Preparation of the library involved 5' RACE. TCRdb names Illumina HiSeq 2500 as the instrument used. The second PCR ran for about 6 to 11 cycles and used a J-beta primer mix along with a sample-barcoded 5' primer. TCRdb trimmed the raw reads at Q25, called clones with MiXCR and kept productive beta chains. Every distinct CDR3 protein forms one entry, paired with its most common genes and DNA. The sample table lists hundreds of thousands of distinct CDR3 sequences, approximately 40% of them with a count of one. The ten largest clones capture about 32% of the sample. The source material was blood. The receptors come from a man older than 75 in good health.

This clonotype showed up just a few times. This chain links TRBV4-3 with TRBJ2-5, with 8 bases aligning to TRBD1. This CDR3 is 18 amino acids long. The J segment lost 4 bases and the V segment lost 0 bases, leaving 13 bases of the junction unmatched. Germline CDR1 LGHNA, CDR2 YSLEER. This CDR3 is CASSQEPVIAGGVETQYF. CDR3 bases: TGCGCCAGCAGCCAAGAACCCGTTATTGCAGGGGGCGTAGAGACCCAGTACTTC.

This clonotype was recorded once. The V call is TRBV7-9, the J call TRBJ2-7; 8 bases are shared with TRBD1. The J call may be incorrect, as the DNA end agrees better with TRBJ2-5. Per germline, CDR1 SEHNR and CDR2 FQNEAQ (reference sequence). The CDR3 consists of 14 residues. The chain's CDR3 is CASSARTGIETQYF. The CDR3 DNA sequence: TGTGCCAGCAGCGCCCGGACAGGGATTGAGACCCAGTACTTC.

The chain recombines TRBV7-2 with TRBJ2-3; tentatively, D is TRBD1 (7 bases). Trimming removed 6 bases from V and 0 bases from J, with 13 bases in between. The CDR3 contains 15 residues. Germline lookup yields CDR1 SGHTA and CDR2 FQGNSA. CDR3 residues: CASRSGGFSTDTQYF. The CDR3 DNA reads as TGTGCCAGCAGATCAGGGGGGTTTAGCACAGATACGCAGTATTTT.

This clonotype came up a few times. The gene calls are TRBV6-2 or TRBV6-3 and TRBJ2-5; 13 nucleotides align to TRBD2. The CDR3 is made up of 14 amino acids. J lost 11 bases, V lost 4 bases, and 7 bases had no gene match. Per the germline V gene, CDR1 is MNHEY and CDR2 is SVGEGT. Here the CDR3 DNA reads TGTGCCAGCAGTTGGACTAGCGGGAGCCTGGGGCAGTACTTC. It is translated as CASSWTSGSLGQYF.

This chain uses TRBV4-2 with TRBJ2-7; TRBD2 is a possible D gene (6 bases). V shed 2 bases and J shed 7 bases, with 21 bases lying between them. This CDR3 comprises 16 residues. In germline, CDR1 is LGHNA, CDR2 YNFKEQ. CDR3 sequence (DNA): TGTGCCAGCAGCCAATTAGCCGGGGGTTGGGGCAATGAGCAGTACTTC. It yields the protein CASSQLAGGWGNEQYF.